This entry lists 16 T cell receptor beta chains sequenced from one sample in a study of monozygotic twins with cystic fibrosis. Data came from immunoSEQ multiplex PCR; TCRdb stores just in-frame clones and leaves some out. The sample records around 33,000 clones, approximately 84% being singletons. Sequencing was performed on blood. The receptor source for this set is a girl aged 2-10 years with cystic fibrosis.

The chain carries TRBV6-1 and TRBJ2-7; 10 nucleotides line up with TRBD2. The CDR3 has 12 amino acids. V shed 8 bases and J 5 bases; nucleotides not matched to a gene: 3. CDR1 is MNHNS, CDR2 SASEGT, per germline. Written as DNA, the CDR3 is TGTGCCAGCCGGACTAGCGGCAACGAGCAGTACTTC. Encoded protein: CASRTSGNEQYF.

This CDR3 reads CASREKAGGRGTDTQYF. The CDR3 coding sequence is TGTGCCAGTAGAGAGAAAGCGGGGGGGCGGGGGACAGATACGCAGTATTTT. The chain uses TRBV19 and TRBJ2-3, with 10 bases lining up with TRBD2. Germline V gene data show CDR1 as LNHDA and CDR2 as SQIVND (reference sequence). The V gene end was trimmed by 6 bases and the J gene end by 3 bases; junction bases not matched to a gene: 12. This CDR3 is 17 amino acids long.

Of note for this clone: One end of the junction fails to match germline, which may point to a read error. This chain connects TRBV4-1 to TRBJ2-7; TRBD2 agrees at 9 bases. The germline V gene has CDR1 MGHRA and CDR2 YSYEKL. This CDR3 has 15 residues. The CDR3 sequence: CASSQGPWIGGGEDF. The CDR3 DNA is TGCGCCAGCAGCCAAGGCCCCTGGATCGGCGGGGGGGAGGACTTC.

V gene TRBV15 combines with J gene TRBJ2-4; no clear D. The CDR3 is made up of 16 amino acids. V dropped 5 bases and J dropped 0 bases, with 14 bases sitting between them. Germline assignment: CDR1 LNHNV and CDR2 YYDKDF (reference sequence). The CDR3 loop reads CATSHYFALAKNIQYF. CDR3 coding DNA: TGTGCCACCAGCCATTATTTTGCCTTAGCCAAAAACATTCAGTACTTC.

This chain connects TRBV7-2 to TRBJ2-3, with 10 bases aligning to TRBD2. V lost 5 bases, J lost 5 bases, and 10 bases stayed unmatched. CDR3 size: 16 residues. Germline V gives CDR1 SGHTA, CDR2 FQGNSA. The CDR3 DNA sequence: TGTGCCAGCAGCCAAAGGACTAGCGGTTATCGAGATACGCAGTATTTT. It translates to CASSQRTSGYRDTQYF.

V gene TRBV7-8 combines with J gene TRBJ2-1; weak D call: TRBD1 (5 bases). Germline CDR1 is SGHVS and CDR2 is FQNEAQ. The CDR3 totals 13 residues. The V end lost 2 bases, the J end lost 5 bases, and 7 bases lay between the germline ends. CDR3 DNA: TGTGCCAGCAGCTTAAGCAGGGACAATGAGCAGTTCTTC. Translation: CASSLSRDNEQFF.

This sequence joins TRBV7-2 and TRBJ1-6; D possibly corresponds to TRBD1 (5 bases). The CDR3 has 15 residues. The germline V gene has CDR1 SGHTA and CDR2 FQGNSA. Trimming removed 2 bases at V and 7 bases at J, with 12 bases between. The DNA of the CDR3 is TGTGCCAGCAGCTTAAGCGGGGACCGGAATTCACCCCTCCACTTT. Amino acid sequence: CASSLSGDRNSPLHF.

The chain recombines TRBV2 with TRBJ2-5; D is unresolved. Trimming left V 6 bases short and J 3 bases short, with 5 bases between. The CDR3 has 11 amino acids. The germline gives CDR1 SNHLY, CDR2 FYNNEI. The CDR3 loop is CASSREETQYF. CDR3 nucleotides: TGTGCCAGCAGCCGGGAAGAGACCCAGTACTTC.

The chain carries TRBV7-6 and TRBJ2-1, with D unclear. V lost 0 bases to trimming and J lost 9 bases, with 9 bases between them. CDR3 length: 13 amino acids. Per germline, CDR1 SGHVS and CDR2 FNYEAQ. The CDR3 reads CASSLASGGEQFF. CDR3 sequence (DNA): TGTGCCAGCAGCTTAGCATCGGGTGGTGAGCAGTTCTTC.

In DNA form, the CDR3 reads TGTGCCAGCAGCTCCGGACAGGACCAAGAGACCCAGTACTTC. Its protein is CASSSGQDQETQYF. V and J are TRBV5-4 and TRBJ2-5, with 7 nucleotides matching TRBD1. The CDR3 length is 14 residues. Unmatched junction bases numbered 2, after V lost 3 bases and J lost 0 bases. CDR1 and CDR2 from the germline V gene are SGHNT and YYREEE (reference sequence).

The chain carries TRBV4-3 and TRBJ1-1; D possibly corresponds to TRBD1 (6 bases). The CDR3 loop spans 16 amino acids. V dropped 0 bases and J dropped 1 base, with 12 bases sitting between them. Germline V gene sequence: CDR1 LGHNA, CDR2 YSLEER. DNA of the CDR3: TGCGCCAGCAGCCAAGAACCGGGGGCCCCGAACACTGAAGCTTTCTTT. It translates to CASSQEPGAPNTEAFF.

V and J are TRBV7-6 and TRBJ2-5, with 9 nucleotides matching TRBD2. V lost 0 bases and J lost 4; bases outside the gene matches: 12. The CDR3 is 18 amino acids. CDR1 and CDR2 from the germline V gene are SGHVS and FNYEAQ. CDR3 nucleotides: TGTGCCAGCAGCTTAGCAGGCGGAGCGGGGGGCTGGAGAGAGACCCAGTACTTC. Amino acids: CASSLAGGAGGWRETQYF.

The genes are TRBV25-1 and TRBJ1-2; D not certain. Germline lookup yields CDR1 MGHDK and CDR2 SYGVNS. CDR3 size: 13 residues. V lost 3 bases and J 2 bases, leaving 7 bases between the germline ends. CDR3 sequence reads: CASSDEGNYGYTF. The CDR3 DNA follows: TGTGCCAGCAGTGATGAAGGGAACTATGGCTACACCTTC.

This clone was detected a few times. This rearrangement joins TRBV7-3 to TRBJ1-6; D call uncertain. Trimming removed 5 bases from V and 9 bases from J, with 8 bases in between. The CDR3 runs to 12 residues. The germline V gene has CDR1 SGHTA and CDR2 FQGTGA. CDR3 sequence (DNA): TGTGCCAGCAGCATACCGCCTTCACCCCTCCACTTT. Translation: CASSIPPSPLHF.

This clone has only a few counts. The V gene is TRBV4-1, the J gene TRBJ1-1; no firm D call. The germline gives CDR1 MGHRA, CDR2 YSYEKL. Trimming stripped 2 bases from V and 2 bases from J, with 12 bases between. The CDR3 spans 15 residues. The CDR3 reads CASSQPTERNTEAFF. As DNA, the CDR3 is TGCGCCAGCAGCCAACCAACAGAAAGAAACACTGAAGCTTTCTTT.

The V gene is TRBV9, the J gene TRBJ2-2, with D perhaps given as TRBD1 or TRBD2 (5 bases each). Looked up from germline, CDR1 is SGDLS and CDR2 is YYNGEE. The CDR3 runs to 17 residues. Between the trimmed V and J ends, which lost 0 bases and 0 bases, there was a span of 12 bases. The CDR3: CASSVARDASNTGELFF. In DNA, the CDR3 is TGTGCCAGCAGCGTAGCTCGGGACGCCTCGAACACCGGGGAGCTGTTTTTT.